A selection of T cell receptor beta chains follows, all from one sample in a study of T cell responses to AZD1222 COVID-19 vaccine. Produced via immunoSEQ multiplex PCR; TCRdb's table is partial and in-frame only. The top ten hold 1.3% of the sample, which has about 160,000 clones, roughly 94% seen once. The source material was peripheral blood, sampled on day 0 of AZD1222 vaccination. The receptor set was obtained from an adult in good health. Both conserved end residues are part of each CDR3. Fields, in order: J gene, D gene, V gene, clone size, CDR3 DNA, CDR3 protein. A D gene is named only where the DNA matches it firmly. Not every row has a clone size; where given, it reads once, few, many or a size class.

j_gene: TRBJ1-3
d_gene: -
v_gene: TRBV11-2
abundance: -
CDR3nt: TGTGCCAGCAGCTTAGTGGCAGGGTACTCCTCTGGAAACACCATATATTTT
CDR3aa: CASSLVAGYSSGNTIYF

j_gene: TRBJ1-2
d_gene: -
v_gene: TRBV10-3
abundance: -
CDR3nt: TGTGCCATCAGTGAGCGAGTGGTCAGGGGAGGGATATACTATGGCTACACCTTC
CDR3aa: CAISERVVRGGIYYGYTF

j_gene: TRBJ1-6
d_gene: -
v_gene: TRBV27
abundance: -
CDR3nt: TGTGCCAGCAGCTTAATGGCGAGGGGAACCTCCTATAATTCACCCCTCCACTTT
CDR3aa: CASSLMARGTSYNSPLHF

j_gene: TRBJ1-5
d_gene: TRBD1
v_gene: TRBV6-4
abundance: few
CDR3nt: TGTGCCAGCAGTATGACAGGGTTGAGCAATCAGCCCCAGCATTTT
CDR3aa: CASSMTGLSNQPQHF

j_gene: TRBJ1-5
d_gene: -
v_gene: TRBV6-4
abundance: -
CDR3nt: TGTGCCAGCCGGGGGAGTAAAGACAACGGTCAGCCCCAGCATTTT
CDR3aa: CASRGSKDNGQPQHF

j_gene: TRBJ2-4
d_gene: TRBD1
v_gene: TRBV2
abundance: -
CDR3nt: TGTGCCAGCAGTGAAGTATCGACAGGGGGGAACATTCAGTACTTC
CDR3aa: CASSEVSTGGNIQYF

j_gene: TRBJ1-1
d_gene: -
v_gene: TRBV5-1
abundance: -
CDR3nt: TGCGCCAGCAGCCCCCAGATGAACACTGAAGCTTTCTTT
CDR3aa: CASSPQMNTEAFF

j_gene: TRBJ1-2
d_gene: TRBD1
v_gene: TRBV20-1
abundance: -
CDR3nt: TGCAGTGCTAGTATACAGGGGGCCTATGGCTACACCTTC
CDR3aa: CSASIQGAYGYTF

j_gene: TRBJ1-2
d_gene: TRBD1
v_gene: TRBV19
abundance: -
CDR3nt: TGTGCCAGTAGTGCCGGGACAGGGGAAGACTATGGCTACACCTTC
CDR3aa: CASSAGTGEDYGYTF

j_gene: TRBJ1-6
d_gene: TRBD1
v_gene: TRBV4-3
abundance: -
CDR3nt: TGCGCCAGCAGCCAAGATGAGACAGGGTACGGTAATTCACCCCTCCACTTT
CDR3aa: CASSQDETGYGNSPLHF